The 29 T cell receptor beta chains presented below share a single source sample, sequenced in a study of blood T cell repertoires in COVID-19. Profiling relied on immunoSEQ multiplex PCR, and the TCRdb table lists in-frame clones only, not all of them. The data show about 62,000 clones, more than 80% seen once. The sequencing sample was made of peripheral blood. Receptors originate from an older woman with COVID-19, enrolled during active disease.

The chain has TRBV6-5 and TRBJ2-1, with TRBD1 matching over 8 bases. V was clipped by 1 base and J by 1 base; unmatched bases: 3. The CDR3 contains 16 residues. Germline V gene data show CDR1 as MNHEY and CDR2 as SVGAGI. The CDR3 region is CASSYYRTGSYNEQFF. CDR3 sequence (DNA): TGTGCCAGCAGTTACTACCGGACAGGGTCCTACAATGAGCAGTTCTTC.

This clone was seen more than once but under ten times. The CDR3 nucleotides are TGTGCCAGCAGTCCGCGACAGGGTCCAACGCAGTATTTT. Amino acid sequence: CASSPRQGPTQYF. The J gene is TRBJ2-3, the V gene TRBV27; 7 positions match TRBD1. There are 13 residues in the CDR3. V was pared by 5 bases and J by 9 bases, with 8 bases of the junction left unmatched. The germline gives CDR1 MNHEY, CDR2 SMNVEV (reference sequence).

As DNA, the CDR3 is TGTGCCAGCAGCTCCGGGACTAGCGGGTACAATGAGCAGTTCTTC. Its protein product is CASSSGTSGYNEQFF. The rearrangement links TRBV7-6 to TRBJ2-1; 12 bases match TRBD2. V trimming: 4 bases; J trimming: 4 bases; junction bases outside the gene matches: 2. The CDR3 sequence is 15 residues long. Germline V gives CDR1 SGHVS, CDR2 FNYEAQ.

In this sample, this clone turned up once. The chain couples TRBV6-2 or TRBV6-3 to TRBJ2-3; TRBD1 might be the D (5 bases). The germline V gene has CDR1 MNHEY and CDR2 SVGEGT. The V end lost 0 bases, the J end lost 0 bases, and 13 bases lay between the germline ends. This CDR3 has 17 residues. This chain's CDR3 is CASSYSPTPGSTDTQYF. The DNA of the CDR3 is TGTGCCAGCAGTTACTCCCCCACTCCAGGGAGCACAGATACGCAGTATTTT.

The chain joins TRBV19 to TRBJ1-5; D is undetermined. CDR1 LNHDA and CDR2 SQIVND come from the germline V gene (reference sequence). Trimming stripped 5 bases from V and 3 bases from J, with 5 bases between. The CDR3 is 12 residues long. The CDR3 DNA follows: TGTGCCAGTAGTTCCTTCAATCAGCCCCAGCATTTT. Translating gives CASSSFNQPQHF.

This clone was seen a handful of times. This chain links TRBV5-1 with TRBJ2-5; 7 bases match TRBD2. Trimming at V came to 1 base and at J to 5 bases, leaving 5 bases not matched to a gene. This CDR3 region has 14 residues. Per the germline V gene, CDR1 is SGHRS and CDR2 is YFSETQ. The CDR3 here is CASSLLQGGETQYF. The CDR3 DNA is TGCGCCAGCAGCTTGTTGCAGGGAGGGGAGACCCAGTACTTC.

The chain is built from TRBV9 and TRBJ2-3; 7 bases are shared with TRBD2. This CDR3 has 15 residues. V was clipped by 2 bases and J by 2 bases; unmatched bases: 5. Germline V gene lookup returns CDR1 SGDLS and CDR2 YYNGEE. CDR3 in amino acids: CASSVLAGLTDTQYF. CDR3 bases: TGTGCCAGCAGCGTTTTAGCGGGTCTCACAGATACGCAGTATTTT.

The J gene is TRBJ1-2, the V gene TRBV6-5; D is perhaps TRBD1 (5 bases). V shed 7 bases and J shed 5 bases, with 17 bases lying between them. The length of the CDR3 is 14 residues. In germline, CDR1 is MNHEY, CDR2 SVGAGI. In nucleotides, the CDR3 is TGTGCCAGCATCCCAAACTCCGGGACTTATGGCTACACCTTC. It yields the protein CASIPNSGTYGYTF.

The V call is TRBV19, the J call TRBJ2-7, with 12 bases fitting TRBD2. CDR1 and CDR2 from the germline V gene are LNHDA and SQIVND (reference sequence). With V trimmed by 6 bases and J by 7 bases, 10 bases remained unmatched. This CDR3 contains 15 residues. CDR3: CASSKLAGGPEEQYF. The DNA for the CDR3 is TGTGCCAGTAGCAAGCTAGCGGGAGGGCCTGAGGAGCAGTACTTC.

The chain uses TRBV5-1 and TRBJ1-1; the match to TRBD1 covers 10 bases. J was trimmed by 1 base and V by 2 bases; bases with no gene match: 2. CDR1 and CDR2 (germline): SGHRS, YFSETQ. This CDR3 is built from 15 residues. CDR3 sequence: CASSFWDRGNTEAFF. The CDR3 region has the DNA TGCGCCAGCAGCTTCTGGGACAGGGGGAACACTGAAGCTTTCTTT.

The gene calls are TRBV10-3 and TRBJ2-1; unclear D gene. V lost 8 bases and J 2 bases, leaving 7 bases between the germline ends. Germline CDR1 and CDR2: ENHRY and SYGVKD. This CDR3 has 12 amino acids. CDR3: CAIGQAYNEQFF. The CDR3, as DNA: TGTGCCATCGGTCAGGCCTACAATGAGCAGTTCTTC.

V gene TRBV28 combines with J gene TRBJ2-7; 9 bases match TRBD1. Trimming at V came to 6 bases and at J to 2 bases, leaving 17 bases not matched to a gene. CDR3 length: 18 residues. CDR1 is MDHEN and CDR2 is SYDVKM in the germline V gene. CDR3 DNA: TGTGCCAGCAGATCCGGGACAGGGACTTGGCGGGAAACCTACGAGCAGTACTTC. Its translation is CASRSGTGTWRETYEQYF.

This rearrangement joins TRBV7-2 to TRBJ2-7; tentative D call: TRBD2 (7 bases). Germline V gene sequence: CDR1 SGHTA, CDR2 FQGNSA. This CDR3 spans 14 amino acids. The V and J ends lost 2 bases and 7 bases respectively, with 15 bases between them. The CDR3 sequence is CASSLSRGAREQYF. Written as DNA, the CDR3 is TGTGCCAGCAGCTTATCTCGGGGGGCCAGGGAGCAGTACTTC.

This chain joins TRBV12-3 or TRBV12-4 and TRBJ1-2; D possibly corresponds to TRBD1 (6 bases). V was cut by 3 bases and J by 6 bases, with 11 bases left in between. This CDR3 is built from 13 residues. CDR3 bases: TGTGCCAGCAGTTTGGGGACAAAGGATGGCTACACCTTC. Translated: CASSLGTKDGYTF.

The rearrangement uses TRBV29-1 and TRBJ1-4, with 8 positions matching TRBD1. V trimming: 5 bases; J trimming: 4 bases; junction bases outside the gene matches: 6. The CDR3 has 14 residues. Germline lookup yields CDR1 SQVTM and CDR2 ANQGSEA. The CDR3 nucleotides read TGCAGCGTTCCTACAGGGGGAAGTAATGAAAAACTGTTTTTT. This sequence encodes CSVPTGGSNEKLFF.

Turning to this clone: The sample has other DNA sequences that encode this CDR3 too. V usage is TRBV7-6 and J usage is TRBJ1-3; 7 bases agree with TRBD1. CDR3 size: 16 residues. The V gene end was trimmed by 4 bases and the J gene end by 0 bases; junction bases not matched to a gene: 6. Germline CDR1 is SGHVS and CDR2 is FNYEAQ. CDR3 nucleotides: TGTGCCAGCAGCTCCTACAGGGACAGCTCTGGAAACACCATATATTTT. Protein product: CASSSYRDSSGNTIYF.

This chain uses TRBV18 with TRBJ2-2, with 13 bases that match TRBD2. This CDR3 has 16 residues. The V segment lost 3 bases and the J segment 4 bases; nucleotides outside the gene matches: 2. CDR1 and CDR2 from the germline V gene are KGHSH and LQKENI. Here the CDR3 DNA reads TGTGCCAGCTCACCCGGACTAGCGGGAGCCACCGGGGAGCTGTTTTTT. Translation: CASSPGLAGATGELFF. Drawing the rest from reference TRBV18 and TRBJ2-2, the complete variable domain is NAGVMQNPRHLVRRRGQEARLRCSPMKGHSHVYWYRQLPEEGLKFMVYLQKENIIDESGMPKERFSAEFPKEGPSILRIQQVVRGDSAAYFCASSPGLAGATGELFFGEGSRLTVL.

Sample share makes this clone medium-sized (0.01 to 0.1%). The chain carries TRBV11-1 and TRBJ2-7; TRBD1 matches 7 bases. The CDR3 sequence is 14 residues long. Trimming removed 3 bases from V and 0 bases from J; junction bases left unmatched: 2. The germline CDR1 and CDR2 sequences are SGHAT and FQDESV (reference sequence). CDR3 in amino acids: CASSFGQASYEQYF. CDR3 sequence (DNA): TGTGCCAGCAGCTTTGGACAGGCCTCCTACGAGCAGTACTTC.

The genes are TRBV6-4 and TRBJ1-4, with 8 bases lining up with TRBD1. The CDR3 is 15 residues long. V dropped 4 bases and J dropped 3; count of bases not matched to a gene: 4. CDR1 and CDR2 (germline): MRHNA, SNTAGT. The CDR3 DNA reads as TGTGCCAGCAGTGCCGGGACAGGATCTAATGAAAAACTGTTTTTT. Translated, it gives CASSAGTGSNEKLFF.

The CDR3 spells CASRSFDRPSYEQYF. The DNA of the CDR3 is TGTGCCAGCAGATCTTTCGACAGGCCGTCCTACGAGCAGTACTTC. The rearrangement joins TRBV28 to TRBJ2-7; a possible D gene is TRBD1 (6 bases). CDR1 MDHEN and CDR2 SYDVKM come from the germline V gene. V was shortened by 6 bases and J by 1 base, with 16 bases between the two germline ends. The CDR3 runs to 15 residues. The entire variable domain, with the rest obtained from reference TRBV28 and TRBJ2-7, is as follows: DVKVTQSSRYLVKRTGEKVFLECVQDMDHENMFWYRQDPGLGLRLIYFSYDVKMKEKGDIPEGYSVSREKKERFSLILESASTNQTSMYLCASRSFDRPSYEQYFGPGTRLTVT.

The rearrangement joins TRBV24-1 to TRBJ1-1, with TRBD1 matching 9 bases. Losses at the gene ends were 6 bases for V and 5 bases for J; bases not matched to a gene: 21. This CDR3 is 19 amino acids long. Germline loops: CDR1 KGHDR, CDR2 SFDVKD. CDR3 loop: CATSPTPGTGNLQGTEAFF. The DNA of the CDR3 is TGTGCCACCAGTCCTACTCCCGGGACAGGGAATCTCCAGGGAACTGAAGCTTTCTTT.

J is TRBJ1-1 and V is TRBV19; unclear D gene. The CDR3 is made up of 13 amino acids. V was trimmed by 3 bases and J by 1 base, leaving 6 bases between them. Per the germline V gene, CDR1 is LNHDA and CDR2 is SQIVND (reference sequence). DNA of the CDR3: TGTGCCAGTAGTATTATGAGGAACACTGAAGCTTTCTTT. It specifies CASSIMRNTEAFF.

V usage is TRBV6-5 and J usage is TRBJ1-6; weak D call: TRBD1 (5 bases). Trimming pared 7 bases from V and 10 bases from J, leaving 17 bases between. Germline assignment: CDR1 MNHEY and CDR2 SVGAGI. The CDR3 extends over 14 amino acids. The CDR3 sequence is CASNAQVSGSPLHF. The CDR3 DNA reads as TGTGCCAGCAACGCACAGGTTTCTGGGTCACCCCTCCACTTT.

V and J are TRBV7-9 and TRBJ2-5; TRBD2 matches 9 bases. V trimming: 2 bases; J trimming: 4 bases; junction bases outside the gene matches: 5. The CDR3 is 15 amino acids. Germline V gives CDR1 SEHNR, CDR2 FQNEAQ (reference sequence). The CDR3 nucleotides are TGTGCCAGCAGCTTACTGGGCGGGAGGGGAGAGACCCAGTACTTC. Protein: CASSLLGGRGETQYF. Filled out from reference TRBV7-9 and TRBJ2-5, the complete variable domain reads DTGVSQNPRHKITKRGQNVTFRCDPISEHNRLYWYRQTLGQGPEFLTYFQNEAQLEKSRLLSDRFSAERPKGSFSTLEIQRTEQGDSAMYLCASSLLGGRGETQYFGPGTRLLVL.

The chain couples TRBV5-4 to TRBJ1-6; TRBD1 matches 7 bases. V dropped 4 bases and J dropped 7; count of bases not matched to a gene: 8. Germline V gene lookup returns CDR1 SGHNT and CDR2 YYREEE (reference sequence). The CDR3 is 15 amino acids. CDR3 residues: CASSEGARGNSPLHF. The CDR3, as DNA: TGTGCCAGCAGCGAGGGGGCCAGGGGGAATTCACCCCTCCACTTT.

For this clone: An end of the junction does not agree with germline; a read error may underlie this. The J gene is TRBJ2-7, the V gene TRBV18; D unclear. The CDR3 has 13 residues. CDR1 and CDR2 (germline): KGHSH, LQKENI. CDR3 DNA: TGTGCCAGCTCACCAACTCATTCCTATGAGCAGTACTTC. Its translation: CASSPTHSYEQYF.

There are a few counts of this clone. This CDR3 is CASTFGLAGGPGTGELFF. CDR3 nucleotides: TGTGCCAGCACCTTCGGACTAGCGGGAGGGCCGGGCACCGGGGAGCTGTTTTTT. V usage is TRBV27 and J usage is TRBJ2-2; 15 bases agree with TRBD2. The trim removed 7 bases at V and 4 bases at J, leaving 10 bases unmatched. CDR1 is MNHEY and CDR2 is SMNVEV in the germline V gene (reference sequence). This CDR3 is 18 amino acids long.

The genes are TRBV5-1 and TRBJ2-3; D unclear. Per germline, CDR1 SGHRS and CDR2 YFSETQ. Trimming removed 4 bases at V and 6 bases at J, with 12 bases between. The CDR3 length is 13 residues. Written as DNA, the CDR3 is TGCGCCAGCAGCCACGAGAATCTCGATACGCAGTATTTT. It is translated as CASSHENLDTQYF.

The chain is built from TRBV30 and TRBJ2-4; 8 positions match TRBD1. V shed 3 bases and J 8 bases; nucleotides not matched to a gene: 6. The CDR3 spans 13 residues. CDR1 and CDR2 (germline): GTSNPN, SVGIG (reference sequence). The CDR3 region has the DNA TGTGCCTGGAGACCGGGACAGGTGGACATTCAGTACTTC. Amino acids: CAWRPGQVDIQYF.